Below, one T cell receptor beta chain is given with its context. Its antigen is still unknown. The sample is drawn from a study of post-analysis software for immune sequencing data. Losses at the gene ends were 0 bases for V and 5 bases for J; bases not matched to a gene: 9. CDR3 length: 16 amino acids. Per the germline V gene, CDR1 is SGDLS and CDR2 is YYNGEE. Study findings and constraints: Patients had higher frequencies than controls of about five TRBV segments, including TRBV5-6, TRBV5-1 and TRBV20-1. For normalized Chao1 diversity, multiple sclerosis patients scored significantly lower than controls did. Strong co-clustering by F measure was seen for same-batch samples.

Carried by the TCR beta cDNA libraries were unique molecular identifiers. One entry per CDR3 protein results from TCRdb running MiXCR on the PCR reads. The sample records about 500,000 distinct CDR3 sequences, over 35% being singletons. Sample: blood. This sequence originates from a girl aged 10-17 years with multiple sclerosis. This chain uses TRBV9 with TRBJ1-1; 8 bases match TRBD1. CDR3 loop: CASSVDPDREETEAFF. CDR3 sequence (DNA): TGTGCCAGCAGCGTAGACCCGGACAGGGAGGAAACTGAAGCTTTCTTT.